The T cell receptor beta chain described here comes from a study of graft-versus-host responses after intestinal transplantation. The germline V and J ends were trimmed by 4 bases and 5 bases, with 17 bases remaining between them. Germline lookup yields CDR1 MNHEY and CDR2 SVGAGI. This CDR3 has 15 residues. General study points: Present in recipient marrow, GvH clones included some that appeared first in ileum or blood.

As concerns this clone: Its target is not known.

Libraries were prepared by immunoSEQ multiplex PCR; TCRdb keeps only in-frame clonotypes and omits some of them. The sample contains some 46,000 clones, about 93% of which appear only once. This receptor was obtained from a human patient who received an intestinal transplant, so some T cells may come from the graft donor. The specimen was PBMCs, collected 750 to 800 days after a first intestinal transplant, on the day of a second. The chain couples TRBV6-5 to TRBJ1-2, with D perhaps matching TRBD1 (6 bases). CDR3 coding DNA: TGTGCCAGCAGTTCAGGCCCCCCAGGGGATTATGGCTACACCTTC. Its translation is CASSSGPPGDYGYTF.